Presented here are 3 T cell receptor beta chains from one specimen sequenced in a study of cytomegalovirus exposure and HLA in healthy donors. 60 Vbeta and 13 Jbeta primers were used in PCR. TCRdb keeps only in-frame clones here, not all; method: immunoSEQ multiplex PCR. The profile covers about 180,000 clones, with approximately 80% appearing a single time and about 1.4% taken by the ten largest. The sample taken for sequencing was PBMCs. The receptors originated from a girl aged 5 to 17 in good health and CMV-seropositive.

The chain employs TRBV5-6 and TRBJ1-6, with D possibly matching TRBD1 (5 bases). The CDR3 is 15 amino acids. Trimming removed 4 bases from V and 7 bases from J, with 15 bases in between. Germline V gene sequence: CDR1 SGHDT, CDR2 YYEEEE. The CDR3 loop is CASSRPEQENSPLHF. The DNA of the CDR3 is TGTGCCAGCAGCCGTCCGGAACAGGAGAATTCACCCCTCCACTTT.

The gene calls are TRBV30 and TRBJ2-7, with 9 bases identical to TRBD1. Per the germline V gene, CDR1 is GTSNPN and CDR2 is SVGIG (reference sequence). The CDR3 has 15 amino acids. The junction had 6 bases not matched to a gene; V was cut back by 1 base and J by 2 bases. For the CDR3, the DNA is TGTGCCTGGAGTGCCGGGACAGGGATCGCCTACGAGCAGTACTTC. Protein: CAWSAGTGIAYEQYF.

This chain connects TRBV18 to TRBJ2-7, with D tentatively TRBD1 (5 bases). Per germline, CDR1 KGHSH and CDR2 LQKENI. Trimming removed 3 bases from V and 0 bases from J, with 15 bases in between. CDR3 length: 16 residues. The DNA for the CDR3 is TGTGCCAGCTCACCCGGCATACAGGTAACCTCCTACGAGCAGTACTTC. This gives the protein CASSPGIQVTSYEQYF.